This T cell receptor (beta chain) was found in a study of cytomegalovirus exposure and HLA in healthy donors. Primers for the PCR totalled 60 Vbeta and 13 Jbeta. Assay: immunoSEQ multiplex PCR; the TCRdb copy retains only in-frame clones and omits some. The repertoire holds roughly 120,000 clones, around 62% seen once, with less than 9.5% in the top ten. Losses at the gene ends were 4 bases for V and 4 bases for J; bases not matched to a gene: 3. Germline CDR1 is SGHNT and CDR2 is YYREEE (reference sequence). This CDR3 has 14 residues. Source material: PBMCs. This receptor was taken from a woman aged 40 to 50 in good health and CMV-seropositive. This chain uses TRBV5-4 with TRBJ1-1; 11 bases align to TRBD1. CDR3 loop: CASSPGQGATEAFF. CDR3 DNA: TGTGCCAGCAGCCCAGGACAGGGGGCCACTGAAGCTTTCTTT.